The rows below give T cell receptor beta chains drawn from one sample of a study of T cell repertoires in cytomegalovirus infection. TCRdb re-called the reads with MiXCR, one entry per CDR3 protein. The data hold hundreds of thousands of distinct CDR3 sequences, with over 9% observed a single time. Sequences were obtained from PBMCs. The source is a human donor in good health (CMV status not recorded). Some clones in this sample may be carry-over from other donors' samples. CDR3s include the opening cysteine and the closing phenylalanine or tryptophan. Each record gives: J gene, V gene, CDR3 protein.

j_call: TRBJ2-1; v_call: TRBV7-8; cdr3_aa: CASRLTRSLDEQFF
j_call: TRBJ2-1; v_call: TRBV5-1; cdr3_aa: CASSLGLIRLAGTNEQFF
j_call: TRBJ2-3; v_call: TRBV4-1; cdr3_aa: CASSQARGSAFTLSTDTQYF
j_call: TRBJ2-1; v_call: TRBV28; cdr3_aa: CASSSESGRAGYNEQFF
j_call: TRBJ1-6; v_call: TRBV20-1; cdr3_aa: CSARGGRGSYNSPLHF
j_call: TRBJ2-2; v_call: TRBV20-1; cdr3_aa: CSARPLGGRLNTGELFF
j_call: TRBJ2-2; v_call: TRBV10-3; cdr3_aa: CAISETSGTNTGELFF
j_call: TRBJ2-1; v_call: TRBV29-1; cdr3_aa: CSGCPGLLSYNEQFF
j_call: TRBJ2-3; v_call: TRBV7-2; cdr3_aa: CASSFFKTDTQYF
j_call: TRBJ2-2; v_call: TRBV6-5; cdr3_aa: CASTSYTGELFF